Shown below are 25 T cell receptor beta chains from a single sample sequenced in a study of shared clonotypes between healthy human individuals. Assay: immunoSEQ multiplex PCR; the TCRdb copy retains only in-frame clones and omits some. In the table there are some 580,000 clones, almost 97% of which are singletons. Material for sequencing was naive CD4+ T cells sorted from blood. Sample subset: CD45RA+ positively selected. The receptor source for this set is a woman younger than 45 in good health.

The chain's CDR3 is CASSPTPNTGELFF. The DNA for the CDR3 is TGTGCCAGCAGCCCCACACCGAACACCGGGGAGCTGTTTTTT. This sequence joins TRBV6-5 and TRBJ2-2, with D hard to call. V dropped 6 bases and J dropped 0 bases, with 8 bases sitting between them. Germline CDR1 is MNHEY and CDR2 is SVGAGI. There are 14 residues in the CDR3.

The rearrangement uses TRBV28 and TRBJ2-7; 10 bases fit TRBD1. V dropped 2 bases and J dropped 4; count of bases not matched to a gene: 5. Germline CDR1 is MDHEN and CDR2 is SYDVKM. The CDR3 totals 15 residues. In DNA form, the CDR3 reads TGTGCCAGCAGTTTAAGGGACAGGGGAATGTACGAGCAGTACTTC. Residues: CASSLRDRGMYEQYF.

This chain links TRBV4-1 with TRBJ2-1; 7 bases agree with TRBD2. The germline V gene has CDR1 MGHRA and CDR2 YSYEKL. The CDR3 extends over 17 amino acids. Unmatched junction bases numbered 5, after V lost 0 bases and J lost 0 bases. Here the CDR3 DNA reads TGCGCCAGCAGCCAAGATAGCAGCGGGACCTCCTACAATGAGCAGTTCTTC. Translated, it gives CASSQDSSGTSYNEQFF.

The rearrangement uses TRBV2 and TRBJ1-1, with 9 positions matching TRBD1. CDR3 length equals 15 residues. With 6 bases clipped from V and 5 bases from J, the junction kept 10 bases outside the gene matches. Germline CDR1 SNHLY, CDR2 FYNNEI. CDR3 loop: CASSATTGGGTEAFF. CDR3 DNA sequence: TGTGCCAGCAGCGCCACGACAGGGGGAGGTACTGAAGCTTTCTTT.

This rearrangement joins TRBV29-1 to TRBJ2-2; no firm D call. The V end was cut by 1 base, the J end by 6 bases, with 12 bases between. This CDR3 comprises 14 residues. Germline V lookup: CDR1 SQVTM, CDR2 ANQGSEA. The CDR3 here is CSVEVYDRPGELFF. The CDR3 DNA reads as TGCAGCGTTGAAGTGTACGATCGGCCCGGGGAGCTGTTTTTT.

The J gene is TRBJ2-7, the V gene TRBV6-5, with TRBD2 identical over 10 bases. The germline gives CDR1 MNHEY, CDR2 SVGAGI. Losses at the gene ends were 2 bases for V and 7 bases for J; bases not matched to a gene: 8. The CDR3 has 15 residues. The CDR3, as DNA: TGTGCCAGCAGTTACGGAGCGGGAGGGCTGGGTGAGCAGTACTTC. This codes for CASSYGAGGLGEQYF.

The genes are TRBV5-4 and TRBJ2-3, with D tentatively TRBD2 (6 bases). The germline CDR1 and CDR2 sequences are SGHNT and YYREEE (reference sequence). This CDR3 has 15 amino acids. Trimming took off 1 base at V and 6 bases at J, with 15 bases between the two ends. The CDR3, as DNA: TGTGCCAGCAGCTTGATAGCGGACGAGGTGGATACGCAGTATTTT. The encoded protein is CASSLIADEVDTQYF.

The chain joins TRBV14 to TRBJ1-1, with 7 nucleotides matching TRBD1. With 3 bases clipped from V and 1 base from J, the junction kept 8 bases outside the gene matches. The length of the CDR3 is 16 residues. The germline CDR1 and CDR2 sequences are SGHDN and FVKESK. As DNA, the CDR3 is TGTGCCAGCAGCCAGGCCTTCAGGACAGGGAACACTGAAGCTTTCTTT. Translation: CASSQAFRTGNTEAFF.

Only one count was recorded for this clone. The chain recombines TRBV4-1 with TRBJ1-5; weak D call: TRBD1 (6 bases). The CDR3 has 16 amino acids. Looked up from germline, CDR1 is MGHRA and CDR2 is YSYEKL. Deletions cut 0 bases from V and 3 bases from J, with 12 bases between. CDR3 DNA sequence: TGCGCCAGCAGCCAAGACCTCGGACAGTCCAATCAGCCCCAGCATTTT. This encodes CASSQDLGQSNQPQHF.

The J gene is TRBJ1-1, the V gene TRBV28; D not resolved. Germline V lookup: CDR1 MDHEN, CDR2 SYDVKM. The CDR3 is 15 amino acids. Trimming pared 6 bases from V and 8 bases from J, leaving 22 bases between. CDR3 amino acids: CASRDGPAARREAFF. In nucleotides, the CDR3 is TGTGCCAGCAGGGACGGACCGGCCGCGAGGAGGGAAGCTTTCTTT.

CDR3 loop: CASSLEGYGTEAFF. CDR3 nucleotides: TGCGCCAGCAGCTTGGAAGGGTATGGCACTGAAGCTTTCTTT. The chain recombines TRBV5-1 with TRBJ1-1; no firm D call. The V end lost 0 bases, the J end lost 4 bases, and 10 bases lay between the germline ends. This CDR3 spans 14 amino acids. Germline values: CDR1 SGHRS, CDR2 YFSETQ.

This sequence joins TRBV5-5 and TRBJ2-7, with D possibly being TRBD2 (5 bases). This CDR3 spans 11 amino acids. V lost 4 bases to trimming and J lost 7 bases, with 9 bases between them. Germline V lookup: CDR1 SGHKS, CDR2 YYEKEE (reference sequence). CDR3 protein: CASSVTGEQYF. The CDR3 DNA follows: TGTGCCAGCAGCGTAACGGGGGAGCAGTACTTC.

This clone was picked up one time. The chain couples TRBV6-1 to TRBJ1-2; the D is unclear. There are 13 residues in the CDR3. Germline loops: CDR1 MNHNS, CDR2 SASEGT. The germline V and J ends were trimmed by 5 bases and 5 bases, with 12 bases remaining between them. The CDR3 loop reads CASSPDGWYGYTF. Here the CDR3 DNA reads TGTGCCAGCAGTCCTGACGGATGGTATGGCTACACCTTC.

The gene calls are TRBV5-6 and TRBJ2-7; D might be TRBD1 (5 bases). Germline V lookup: CDR1 SGHDT, CDR2 YYEEEE. Trimming pared 4 bases from V and 2 bases from J, leaving 19 bases between. The length of the CDR3 is 16 residues. CDR3 DNA: TGTGCCAGCAGCACCCGGACACCGACCACCCCCTACGAGCAGTACTTC. This codes for CASSTRTPTTPYEQYF. Together with reference TRBV5-6 and TRBJ2-7, the CDR3 gives the full variable domain: DAGVTQSPTHLIKTRGQQVTLRCSPKSGHDTVSWYQQALGQGPQFIFQYYEEEERQRGNFPDRFSGHQFPNYSSELNVNALLLGDSALYLCASSTRTPTTPYEQYFGPGTRLTVT.

The J gene is TRBJ2-7, the V gene TRBV6-5; no reliable D call. V lost 0 bases to trimming and J lost 3 bases, with 15 bases between them. Germline assignment: CDR1 MNHEY and CDR2 SVGAGI. The CDR3 has 16 amino acids. In DNA, the CDR3 is TGTGCCAGCAGTTACTCTAGGCGCACTACATTCTACGAGCAGTACTTC. It codes for CASSYSRRTTFYEQYF.

The rearrangement uses TRBV6-5 and TRBJ1-1, with TRBD1 as a possible D gene (6 bases). The CDR3 covers 15 residues. Per germline, CDR1 MNHEY and CDR2 SVGAGI. V lost 2 bases and J 5 bases, leaving 15 bases between the germline ends. CDR3 bases: TGTGCCAGCAGTTACGTCGGGGGCGGTGATACTGAAGCTTTCTTT. Its protein product is CASSYVGGGDTEAFF.

The genes are TRBV5-8 and TRBJ2-3; perhaps D is TRBD1 or TRBD2 (6 bases each). The germline V gene has CDR1 SGHTS and CDR2 YDEGEE. This CDR3 spans 14 amino acids. Trimming stripped 0 bases from V and 3 bases from J, with 8 bases between. Here the CDR3 DNA reads TGTGCCAGCAGCTTGGGAGGGGGGACAGATACGCAGTATTTT. This encodes CASSLGGGTDTQYF.

This chain joins TRBV28 and TRBJ1-4, with TRBD1 matching 7 bases. This CDR3 spans 14 amino acids. The trim removed 5 bases at V and 8 bases at J, leaving 8 bases unmatched. CDR1 and CDR2 from the germline V gene are MDHEN and SYDVKM. The CDR3 here is CASSLDRVEEKLFF. CDR3 bases: TGTGCCAGCAGTCTAGACAGGGTGGAGGAAAAACTGTTTTTT.

The chain links TRBV19 to TRBJ2-5, with 12 bases lining up with TRBD1. J gave up 5 bases and V 6 bases, and 7 bases lay outside the gene matches. Per germline, CDR1 LNHDA and CDR2 SQIVND (reference sequence). This CDR3 is 15 amino acids long. The CDR3 spells CASSPGQGARETQYF. DNA of the CDR3: TGTGCCAGTAGCCCGGGACAGGGGGCTCGGGAGACCCAGTACTTC. Complete variable domain (other parts from reference TRBV19 and TRBJ2-5): DGGITQSPKYLFRKEGQNVTLSCEQNLNHDAMYWYRQDPGQGLRLIYYSQIVNDFQKGDIAEGYSVSREKKESFPLTVTSAQKNPTAFYLCASSPGQGARETQYFGPGTRLLVL.

The rearrangement joins TRBV5-1 to TRBJ1-2, with D possibly matching TRBD1 (6 bases). Between the trimmed V and J ends, which lost 4 bases and 3 bases, there was a span of 19 bases. Germline V CDR1 and CDR2: SGHRS, YFSETQ. CDR3 length: 16 amino acids. CDR3 amino acids: CASSPRQDSEDYGYTF. The CDR3 nucleotides read TGCGCCAGCAGCCCCCGACAGGACTCGGAGGACTATGGCTACACCTTC.

The genes are TRBV7-8 and TRBJ1-5; D unresolved. Germline V CDR1 and CDR2: SGHVS, FQNEAQ. The CDR3 length is 14 residues. V was trimmed by 5 bases and J by 2 bases, leaving 10 bases between them. As DNA, the CDR3 is TGTGCCAGCAGCCCCAGGACGGGCAATCAGCCCCAGCATTTT. Protein product: CASSPRTGNQPQHF.

The J gene is TRBJ2-3, the V gene TRBV10-2; D not certain. The CDR3 consists of 11 residues. Germline V lookup: CDR1 WSHSY, CDR2 SAAADI. The ends were cut back, 2 bases at V and 7 bases at J, with 4 bases in the middle. The CDR3 bases are TGCGCCAGCAGTGAGGGTTATACGCAGTATTTT. Protein product: CASSEGYTQYF.

CDR3 sequence (DNA): TGCGCCAGCAGCCCGCCGACGACAGGGTCCGAGCAGTACTTC. Translating gives CASSPPTTGSEQYF. This chain joins TRBV5-1 and TRBJ2-7; 7 nucleotides align to TRBD1. This CDR3 has 14 amino acids. Germline values: CDR1 SGHRS, CDR2 YFSETQ. The V segment lost 4 bases and the J segment 6 bases; nucleotides outside the gene matches: 10.

This sequence joins TRBV7-9 and TRBJ2-7; D is possibly TRBD2 (6 bases). This CDR3 region has 13 residues. Trimming stripped 1 base from V and 3 bases from J, with 7 bases between. CDR1 is SEHNR, CDR2 FQNEAQ, per germline (reference sequence). The DNA of the CDR3 is TGTGCCAGCAGCTTAGGGGGACTCTACGAGCAGTACTTC. Its protein product is CASSLGGLYEQYF.

The V call is TRBV27, the J call TRBJ1-5; 8 bases agree with TRBD1. CDR1 is MNHEY, CDR2 SMNVEV, per germline (reference sequence). Losses at the gene ends were 5 bases for V and 2 bases for J; bases not matched to a gene: 2. The CDR3 is 14 residues long. CDR3: CASSQGAGNQPQHF. In DNA form, the CDR3 reads TGTGCCAGCAGTCAGGGGGCTGGCAATCAGCCCCAGCATTTT.